These T cell receptor beta chains were read from a single sample in a study of neoadjuvant nivolumab and ipilimumab in lung cancer. Clones were read by immunoSEQ multiplex PCR, and TCRdb kept only the in-frame ones, dropping some. The sample gives approximately 7,300 clones, 75% to 90% of which show up once; 6.8% is in the top ten. The specimen comprised tumor tissue, sampled after neoadjuvant nivolumab, alone or with ipilimumab, at or shortly before surgery. These receptor sequences come from an adult with non-small cell lung cancer. Both conserved end residues are part of each CDR3. A D gene is named only where the DNA matches it firmly. A row's size may be missing; if present it is once, few, many or a size class.

d_call	clone_size	v_call	j_call	cdr3_nt	cdr3_aa
NA	NA	TRBV6-1	TRBJ1-6	TGTGCCAGCAGTGAAGCGAGTCTGGTTCGGTCACCCCTCCACTTT	CASSEASLVRSPLHF
NA	NA	TRBV7-9	TRBJ1-4	TGTGCCAGCAGCTCGACCACCCAGATCTGGACAGATAATGAAAAACTGTTTTTT	CASSSTTQIWTDNEKLFF
TRBD2	NA	TRBV7-7	TRBJ2-1	TGTGCCAGCAGCTTAGAGGCTAGCGGGGTCTACGAGCAGTTCTTC	CASSLEASGVYEQFF
NA	once	TRBV18	TRBJ1-2	TGTGCCAGCTCACCGCCGATCGTCGACTATGGCTACACCTTC	CASSPPIVDYGYTF
TRBD1	NA	TRBV19	TRBJ1-6	TGTGCCAGTAGACAGGCGGACAGGGGGCTTCGTTCACCCCTCCACTTT	CASRQADRGLRSPLHF
TRBD2	NA	TRBV7-9	TRBJ2-3	TGTGCCAGCAGCTCACTAGCGGGGGTGGAAGATACGCAGTATTTT	CASSSLAGVEDTQYF
TRBD2	NA	TRBV4-2	TRBJ2-7	TGTGCCAGCAGCCAAGACAGAGCGGGGGGGTTCACCTACGAGCAGTACTTC	CASSQDRAGGFTYEQYF
NA	NA	TRBV10-3	TRBJ2-1	TGTGCCATCAGTGGGGGACTTCAATACAATGAGCAGTTCTTC	CAISGGLQYNEQFF
NA	NA	TRBV29-1	TRBJ2-3	TGCAGCGGTGTAGGGCTTCCTAGCACAGATACGCAGTATTTT	CSGVGLPSTDTQYF
NA	NA	TRBV7-2	TRBJ1-1	TGTGCCAGCATGTTTAGGGGCACTGAAGCTTTCTTT	CASMFRGTEAFF
NA	NA	TRBV2	TRBJ1-2	TGTGCCAGCAGGGGGCAGAGCACTAACTATGGCTACACCTTC	CASRGQSTNYGYTF
NA	NA	TRBV11-3	TRBJ2-2	TGTGCCAGCAGCTTAACAGGTCCGGGCACCGGGGAGCTGTTTTTT	CASSLTGPGTGELFF
TRBD1	once	TRBV29-1	TRBJ2-1	TGCAGCGTTGAAGATCCGGACAGGAGAGCCTACAATGAGCAGTTCTTC	CSVEDPDRRAYNEQFF
NA	NA	TRBV4-2	TRBJ2-7	TGTGCCAGCAGCCAAGTTCGGGGAACGGGAGTCGACGAGCAGTACTTC	CASSQVRGTGVDEQYF
NA	NA	TRBV7-9	TRBJ1-1	TGTGCCAGCAGCTTACAACAGGTAAACACTGAAGCTTTCTTT	CASSLQQVNTEAFF